These 13 T cell receptor beta chains came from one sample sequenced in a study of blood T cell repertoires in COVID-19. TCRdb's copy holds only in-frame clones and misses some; the assay was immunoSEQ multiplex PCR. The table records some 200,000 clones, roughly four fifths of them present only once. Specimen: PBMCs or T cells enriched from blood (not recorded which). All receptors come from a man aged 35 to 55 who had recovered from COVID-19.

The chain employs TRBV7-3 and TRBJ2-5; 15 bases line up with TRBD2. The CDR3 length is 15 residues. CDR1 is SGHTA, CDR2 FQGTGA, per germline. The J segment lost 9 bases and the V segment lost 5 bases, leaving 7 bases of the junction unmatched. This CDR3 reads CASSPAGTSGGPQYF. Here the CDR3 DNA reads TGTGCCAGCAGCCCTGCTGGGACTAGCGGGGGGCCCCAGTACTTC.

V and J are TRBV5-6 and TRBJ2-7, with a weak D call TRBD2 (7 bases). Germline V lookup: CDR1 SGHDT, CDR2 YYEEEE. The CDR3 loop spans 14 amino acids. The V end was cut by 4 bases, the J end by 5 bases, with 16 bases between. CDR3 DNA: TGTGCCAGCAGCGTCACCCGGGGGGCCCACGAGCAGTACTTC. Translated, it gives CASSVTRGAHEQYF. Full variable domain (rest looked up from reference TRBV5-6 and TRBJ2-7): DAGVTQSPTHLIKTRGQQVTLRCSPKSGHDTVSWYQQALGQGPQFIFQYYEEEERQRGNFPDRFSGHQFPNYSSELNVNALLLGDSALYLCASSVTRGAHEQYFGPGTRLTVT.

The rearrangement joins TRBV7-8 to TRBJ1-3; tentatively, D is TRBD1 (5 bases). V shed 5 bases and J shed 0 bases, with 17 bases lying between them. The length of the CDR3 is 17 residues. The V gene's germline CDR1 is SGHVS and CDR2 FQNEAQ. The CDR3 loop is CASSTRTQTYSGNTIYF. CDR3 coding DNA: TGTGCCAGCAGCACAAGGACACAAACCTACTCTGGAAACACCATATATTTT. The whole variable domain, remainder taken from reference TRBV7-8 and TRBJ1-3, is GAGVSQSPRYKVAKRGQDVALRCDPISGHVSLFWYQQALGQGPEFLTYFQNEAQLDKSGLPSDRFFAERPEGSVSTLKIQRTQQEDSAVYLCASSTRTQTYSGNTIYFGEGSWLTVV.

The V and J genes are TRBV28 and TRBJ1-4; 7 positions match TRBD1. CDR3 length: 16 residues. CDR1 is MDHEN, CDR2 SYDVKM, per germline. V trimming: 4 bases; J trimming: 7 bases; junction bases outside the gene matches: 12. CDR3 DNA: TGTGCCAGCAGTTCAACCCGGACAGGATTTGGTGAAAAACTGTTTTTT. Translation gives CASSSTRTGFGEKLFF.

The chain uses TRBV4-3 and TRBJ1-4, with TRBD1 as a possible D gene (5 bases). Trimming shortened V by 4 bases and J by 5 bases, and 11 bases separated the two germline ends. Germline V gene sequence: CDR1 LGHNA, CDR2 YSLEER. The CDR3 has 14 amino acids. CDR3 sequence (DNA): TGCGCCAGCAGCCGAGCACCAGGGAATGAAAAACTGTTTTTT. Its translation is CASSRAPGNEKLFF.

The rearrangement joins TRBV11-2 to TRBJ1-1; D might be TRBD1 (6 bases). This CDR3 region has 13 residues. Germline-derived CDR1 and CDR2 are SGHAT and FQNNGV. V dropped 10 bases and J dropped 6 bases, with 18 bases sitting between them. The CDR3 sequence: CATGVRGQAEAFF. CDR3 DNA: TGTGCCACCGGGGTACGGGGACAAGCTGAAGCTTTCTTT.

The chain combines TRBV7-2 with TRBJ1-1, with D unresolved. Germline CDR1 reads SGHTA; CDR2 reads FQGNSA. Trimming removed 5 bases from V and 6 bases from J, with 13 bases in between. The CDR3 sequence is 13 residues long. The CDR3 DNA reads as TGTGCCAGCAGCCCAACCACTGGAGCTGAAGCTTTCTTT. Its translation is CASSPTTGAEAFF.

The chain joins TRBV6-4 to TRBJ1-6; no clear D. V lost 5 bases to trimming and J lost 9 bases, with 11 bases between them. Looked up from germline, CDR1 is MRHNA and CDR2 is SNTAGT. This CDR3 comprises 13 residues. The DNA for the CDR3 is TGTGCCAGCAGTAGCGAGGGCGGTTCACCCCTCCACTTT. Amino acid sequence: CASSSEGGSPLHF.

This chain connects TRBV18 to TRBJ2-3; D may be TRBD2 (5 bases). The CDR3 spans 14 residues. Trimming took off 6 bases at V and 6 bases at J, with 16 bases between the two ends. Germline V gene data show CDR1 as KGHSH and CDR2 as LQKENI. The CDR3 sequence is CASSTSAGRDTQYF. CDR3 in DNA: TGTGCCAGCTCGACATCGGCGGGTCGGGATACGCAGTATTTT.

The chain combines TRBV30 with TRBJ1-1, with 7 bases that match TRBD1. Germline CDR1 reads GTSNPN; CDR2 reads SVGIG (reference sequence). The CDR3 loop spans 14 amino acids. The V gene end was trimmed by 4 bases and the J gene end by 11 bases; junction bases not matched to a gene: 16. The CDR3 here is CAWMTPLRGLEAFF. The CDR3 DNA reads as TGTGCCTGGATGACCCCGCTAAGGGGGCTGGAGGCTTTCTTT.

V gene TRBV9 combines with J gene TRBJ2-1, with a tentative D call TRBD2 (6 bases). V was clipped by 3 bases and J by 4 bases, with 14 bases between them. This CDR3 contains 15 residues. CDR1 and CDR2 from the germline V gene are SGDLS and YYNGEE. The CDR3 region is CASSALPGGYNEQFF. Here the CDR3 DNA reads TGTGCCAGCAGCGCGTTACCTGGGGGGTACAATGAGCAGTTCTTC.

The V gene is TRBV6-2 or TRBV6-3, the J gene TRBJ2-5, with D maybe TRBD2 (5 bases). The germline gives CDR1 MNHEY, CDR2 SVGEGT. The CDR3 is 13 residues long. The V end lost 6 bases, the J end lost 5 bases, and 13 bases lay between the germline ends. In nucleotides, the CDR3 is TGTGCCAGCAGCCCCCCCGGGGTCGAGACCCAGTACTTC. Translation: CASSPPGVETQYF.

The chain links TRBV5-1 to TRBJ1-1, with unresolved D. This CDR3 spans 12 amino acids. Germline V lookup: CDR1 SGHRS, CDR2 YFSETQ. Between the trimmed V and J ends, which lost 0 bases and 4 bases, there was a span of 4 bases. The CDR3 nucleotides are TGCGCCAGCAGCTTGGAGAGCACTGAAGCTTTCTTT. Residues: CASSLESTEAFF.